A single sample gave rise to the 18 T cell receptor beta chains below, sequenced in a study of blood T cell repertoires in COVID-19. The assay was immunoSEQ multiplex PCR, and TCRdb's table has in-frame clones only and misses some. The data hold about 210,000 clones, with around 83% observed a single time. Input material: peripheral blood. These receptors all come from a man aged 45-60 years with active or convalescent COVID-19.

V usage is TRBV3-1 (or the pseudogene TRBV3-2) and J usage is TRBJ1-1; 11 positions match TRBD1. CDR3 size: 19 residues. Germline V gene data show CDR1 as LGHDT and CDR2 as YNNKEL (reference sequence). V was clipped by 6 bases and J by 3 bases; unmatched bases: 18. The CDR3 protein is CASRPKLRPLDRGHTEAFF. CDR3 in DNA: TGTGCCAGCAGACCTAAATTAAGACCCCTGGACAGGGGGCACACTGAAGCTTTCTTT.

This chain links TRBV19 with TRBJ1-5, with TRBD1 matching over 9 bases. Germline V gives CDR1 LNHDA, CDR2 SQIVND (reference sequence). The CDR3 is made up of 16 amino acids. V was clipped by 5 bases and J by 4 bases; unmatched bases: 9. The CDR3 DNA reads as TGTGCCAGTAGTGGGCCCGGGACAGGGCGAAATCAGCCCCAGCATTTT. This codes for CASSGPGTGRNQPQHF. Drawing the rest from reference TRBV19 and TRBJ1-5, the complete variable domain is DGGITQSPKYLFRKEGQNVTLSCEQNLNHDAMYWYRQDPGQGLRLIYYSQIVNDFQKGDIAEGYSVSREKKESFPLTVTSAQKNPTAFYLCASSGPGTGRNQPQHFGDGTRLSIL.

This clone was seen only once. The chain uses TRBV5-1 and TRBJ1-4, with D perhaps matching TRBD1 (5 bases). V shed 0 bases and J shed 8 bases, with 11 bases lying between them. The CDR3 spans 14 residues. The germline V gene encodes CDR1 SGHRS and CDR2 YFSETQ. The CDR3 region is CASSLEGTREKLFF. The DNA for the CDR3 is TGCGCCAGCAGCTTGGAAGGGACTAGGGAAAAACTGTTTTTT.

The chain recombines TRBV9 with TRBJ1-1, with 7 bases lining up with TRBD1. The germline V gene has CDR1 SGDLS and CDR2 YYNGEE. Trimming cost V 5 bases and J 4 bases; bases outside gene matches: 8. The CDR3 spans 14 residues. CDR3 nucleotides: TGTGCCAGCAGTAGGGGGCAGGGGGTCACTGAAGCTTTCTTT. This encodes CASSRGQGVTEAFF. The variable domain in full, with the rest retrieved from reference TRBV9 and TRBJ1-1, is DSGVTQTPKHLITATGQRVTLRCSPRSGDLSVYWYQQSLDQGLQFLIQYYNGEERAKGNILERFSAQQFPDLHSELNLSSLELGDSALYFCASSRGQGVTEAFFGQGTRLTVV.

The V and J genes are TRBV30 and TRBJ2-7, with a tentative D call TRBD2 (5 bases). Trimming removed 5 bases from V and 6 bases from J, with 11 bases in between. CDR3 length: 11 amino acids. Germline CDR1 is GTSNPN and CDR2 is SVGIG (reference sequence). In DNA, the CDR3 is TGTGCCTGGCGACTCGGAGGCGAGCAGTACTTC. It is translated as CAWRLGGEQYF.

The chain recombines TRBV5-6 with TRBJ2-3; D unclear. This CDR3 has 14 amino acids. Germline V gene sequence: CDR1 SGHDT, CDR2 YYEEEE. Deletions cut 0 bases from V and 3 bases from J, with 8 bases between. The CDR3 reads CASSLAPMTDTQYF. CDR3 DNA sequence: TGTGCCAGCAGCTTGGCCCCTATGACAGATACGCAGTATTTT.

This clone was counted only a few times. The CDR3 DNA reads as TGTGCCAGCTCCCTGGGCTCTGCCGGCAATCAGCCCCAGCATTTT. Translation: CASSLGSAGNQPQHF. The chain recombines TRBV6-5 with TRBJ1-5; D gene uncertain. The CDR3 runs 15 residues. V was trimmed by 8 bases and J by 2 bases, leaving 16 bases between them. Germline V gene sequence: CDR1 MNHEY, CDR2 SVGAGI.

In DNA, the CDR3 is TGTGCCACCAGCAGAGGGGGGACTAGCGGGACCACCGGGGAGCTGTTTTTT. The encoded protein is CATSRGGTSGTTGELFF. The chain joins TRBV15 to TRBJ2-2, with 13 bases lining up with TRBD2. Per the germline V gene, CDR1 is LNHNV and CDR2 is YYDKDF (reference sequence). The CDR3 is made up of 17 amino acids. The trim removed 1 base at V and 4 bases at J, leaving 3 bases unmatched.

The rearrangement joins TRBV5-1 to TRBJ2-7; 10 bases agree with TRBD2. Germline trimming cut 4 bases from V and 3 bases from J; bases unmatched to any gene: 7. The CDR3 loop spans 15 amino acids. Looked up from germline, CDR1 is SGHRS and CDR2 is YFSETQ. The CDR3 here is CASSASSGGHYEQYF. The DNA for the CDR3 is TGCGCCAGCAGCGCGTCTAGCGGGGGACACTACGAGCAGTACTTC.

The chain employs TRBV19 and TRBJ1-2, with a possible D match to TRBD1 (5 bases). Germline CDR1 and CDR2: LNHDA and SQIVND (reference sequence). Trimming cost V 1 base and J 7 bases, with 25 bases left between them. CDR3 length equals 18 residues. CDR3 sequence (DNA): TGTGCCAGTAGTATAGTAGGTGAACGCAGGGTAAAGAGTTCTGGCTACACCTTC. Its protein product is CASSIVGERRVKSSGYTF.

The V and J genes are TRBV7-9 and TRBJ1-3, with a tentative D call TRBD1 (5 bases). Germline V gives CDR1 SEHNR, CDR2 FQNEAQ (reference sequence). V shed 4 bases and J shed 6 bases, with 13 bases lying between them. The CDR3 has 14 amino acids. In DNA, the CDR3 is TGTGCCAGCAGCTCCGGCCGGGGGGAAAACACCATATATTTT. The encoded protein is CASSSGRGENTIYF.

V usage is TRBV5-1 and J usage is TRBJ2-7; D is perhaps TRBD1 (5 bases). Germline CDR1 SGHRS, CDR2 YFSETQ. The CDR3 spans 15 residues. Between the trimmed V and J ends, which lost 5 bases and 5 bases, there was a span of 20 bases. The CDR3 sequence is CASSLRSTAGNEQYF. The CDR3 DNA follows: TGCGCCAGCAGTTTGAGATCGACAGCAGGAAACGAGCAGTACTTC.

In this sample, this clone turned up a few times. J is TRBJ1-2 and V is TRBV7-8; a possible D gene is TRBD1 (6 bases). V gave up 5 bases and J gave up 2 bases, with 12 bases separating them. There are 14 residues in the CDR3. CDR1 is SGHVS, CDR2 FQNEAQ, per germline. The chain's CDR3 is CASSVDSANYGYTF. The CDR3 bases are TGTGCCAGCAGCGTGGACAGCGCGAACTATGGCTACACCTTC.

CDR3 loop: CASSPWTSGGLSTDTQYF. Here the CDR3 DNA reads TGTGCCAGCTCACCTTGGACTAGCGGGGGCCTTAGCACAGATACGCAGTATTTT. This sequence joins TRBV18 and TRBJ2-3; 13 bases fit TRBD2. CDR3 length equals 18 residues. V gave up 3 bases and J gave up 0 bases; unmatched junction bases: 6. CDR1 and CDR2 (germline): KGHSH, LQKENI.

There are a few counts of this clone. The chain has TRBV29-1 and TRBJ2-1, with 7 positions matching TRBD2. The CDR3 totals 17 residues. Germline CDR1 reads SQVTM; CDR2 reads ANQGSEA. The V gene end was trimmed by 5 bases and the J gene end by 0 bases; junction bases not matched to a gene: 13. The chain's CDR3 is CSVTGGGPQRSYNEQFF. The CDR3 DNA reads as TGCAGCGTTACGGGCGGGGGACCCCAACGCTCCTACAATGAGCAGTTCTTC.

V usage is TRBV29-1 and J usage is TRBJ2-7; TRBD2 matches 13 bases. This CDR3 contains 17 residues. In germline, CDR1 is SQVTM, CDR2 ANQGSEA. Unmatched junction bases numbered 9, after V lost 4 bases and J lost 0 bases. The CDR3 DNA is TGCAGCGTTGTCCAACTTACTAGCGGGAGGGCCTCCTACGAGCAGTACTTC. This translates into CSVVQLTSGRASYEQYF.

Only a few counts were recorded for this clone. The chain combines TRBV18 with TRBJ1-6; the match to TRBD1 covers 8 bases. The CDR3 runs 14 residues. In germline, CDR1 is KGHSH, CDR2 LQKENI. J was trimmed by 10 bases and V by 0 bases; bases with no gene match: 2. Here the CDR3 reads CASSPPGQESPLHF. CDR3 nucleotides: TGTGCCAGCTCACCACCGGGACAGGAATCACCCCTCCACTTT.

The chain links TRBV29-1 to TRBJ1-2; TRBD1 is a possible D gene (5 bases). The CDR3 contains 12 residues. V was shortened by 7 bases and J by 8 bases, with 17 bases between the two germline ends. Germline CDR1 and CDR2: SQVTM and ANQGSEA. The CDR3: CSGAPRAGGYTF. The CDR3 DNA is TGCAGCGGAGCCCCCAGGGCCGGGGGCTACACCTTC.